Presented here are 19 T cell receptor beta chains from one specimen sequenced in a study of shared clonotypes between healthy human individuals. Using immunoSEQ multiplex PCR, the repertoire was profiled, and TCRdb retains in-frame clones only, with some absent. The sample includes 1.5 million to 1.9 million clones, approximately 98% seen only once; the top ten take about 0.45%. The specimen was naive CD4+ T cells sorted from blood. The subset was: CD45RA+ positively selected. Source of these receptors: a man aged 25 to 40 in good health.

This chain joins TRBV9 and TRBJ2-1; TRBD2 matches 8 bases. The CDR3 has 15 residues. The trim removed 5 bases at V and 4 bases at J, leaving 8 bases unmatched. Looked up from germline, CDR1 is SGDLS and CDR2 is YYNGEE. The DNA of the CDR3 is TGTGCCAGCAGTGACGAGCCTAGCGGGTACAATGAGCAGTTCTTC. Protein product: CASSDEPSGYNEQFF.

J is TRBJ2-6 and V is TRBV19; a weak D match, TRBD2 (5 bases). Trimming pared 5 bases from V and 1 base from J, leaving 12 bases between. The CDR3 consists of 16 residues. The germline gives CDR1 LNHDA, CDR2 SQIVND (reference sequence). The CDR3 bases are TGTGCCAGTAGTCCCCCCCGCGGGTCTGGGGCCAACGTCCTGACTTTC. This encodes CASSPPRGSGANVLTF.

This chain joins TRBV30 and TRBJ2-7, with a possible D match to TRBD1 (6 bases). Germline CDR1 is GTSNPN and CDR2 is SVGIG (reference sequence). V lost 2 bases to trimming and J lost 2 bases, with 10 bases between them. The CDR3 length is 13 residues. CDR3 residues: CAWSRGQTYEQYF. The CDR3 region has the DNA TGTGCCTGGAGTCGGGGACAAACCTACGAGCAGTACTTC.

The V and J genes are TRBV5-1 and TRBJ2-5; 14 bases match TRBD2. Per germline, CDR1 SGHRS and CDR2 YFSETQ. The CDR3 is made up of 16 amino acids. With V trimmed by 2 bases and J by 7 bases, 7 bases remained unmatched. The CDR3 DNA follows: TGCGCCAGCAGCTTAGGGACTAGCGGGAGTTCCGGGACCCAGTACTTC. This translates into CASSLGTSGSSGTQYF.

This chain links TRBV30 with TRBJ2-5, with 11 nucleotides matching TRBD2. Germline trimming cut 4 bases from V and 7 bases from J; bases unmatched to any gene: 5. This CDR3 is built from 13 residues. Germline CDR1 and CDR2: GTSNPN and SVGIG (reference sequence). Written as DNA, the CDR3 is TGTGCCTGGAAGACTAGCGGGGTCGGGACCCAGTACTTC. Residues: CAWKTSGVGTQYF. The whole variable domain, remainder taken from reference TRBV30 and TRBJ2-5, is SQTIHQWPATLVQPVGSPLSLECTVEGTSNPNLYWYRQAAGRGLQLLFYSVGIGQISSEVPQNLSASRPQDRQFILSSKKLLLSDSGFYLCAWKTSGVGTQYFGPGTRLLVL.

A word on this clone: The germline gene is not matched at one end of the junction; a read error may be the cause. The V call is TRBV19, the J call TRBJ2-7, with D tentatively TRBD1 or TRBD2 (5 bases each). The CDR3 runs 13 residues. CDR1 is LNHDA and CDR2 is SQIVND in the germline V gene (reference sequence). The CDR3 coding sequence is TGTGCCAGTAGTCTTGGAAGGGGAGAAGGGCGAGACTTC. Protein: CASSLGRGEGRDF.

As to this clone: Other nucleotide sequences from this sample produce the same CDR3. This sequence joins TRBV18 and TRBJ2-3, with D unresolved. Germline V lookup: CDR1 KGHSH, CDR2 LQKENI. This CDR3 comprises 13 residues. The ends were cut back, 0 bases at V and 2 bases at J, with 3 bases in the middle. CDR3 coding DNA: TGTGCCAGCTCACCACCGTCCACAGATACGCAGTATTTT. It translates to CASSPPSTDTQYF.

The gene calls are TRBV28 and TRBJ1-5, with D unclear. Germline values: CDR1 MDHEN, CDR2 SYDVKM. Between the trimmed V and J ends, which lost 5 bases and 0 bases, there was a span of 17 bases. The CDR3 extends over 17 amino acids. CDR3: CASSPLHTDYSNQPQHF. The CDR3 DNA is TGTGCCAGCAGTCCACTTCACACCGATTATAGCAATCAGCCCCAGCATTTT.

The chain combines TRBV7-2 with TRBJ1-3; D not certain. Germline CDR1 reads SGHTA; CDR2 reads FQGNSA. The CDR3 is 14 amino acids. V gave up 0 bases and J gave up 4 bases, with 7 bases separating them. The CDR3 DNA sequence: TGTGCCAGCAGCTTAGCTAGGATGGGAAACACCATATATTTT. Translation: CASSLARMGNTIYF.

The V gene is TRBV9, the J gene TRBJ2-2, with D perhaps TRBD2 (6 bases). V was shortened by 3 bases and J by 2 bases, with 11 bases between the two germline ends. CDR3 length equals 15 residues. Germline V gene data show CDR1 as SGDLS and CDR2 as YYNGEE. The CDR3 spells CASSAPSANTGELFF. The CDR3 coding sequence is TGTGCCAGCAGCGCCCCTAGCGCCAACACCGGGGAGCTGTTTTTT.

The chain recombines TRBV10-3 with TRBJ2-7; TRBD1 might be the D (5 bases). The V gene lost 2 bases and the J gene lost 2 bases, with 10 bases spanning the gap. The CDR3 is made up of 14 amino acids. CDR1 is ENHRY, CDR2 SYGVKD, per germline. The CDR3 sequence: CAISERTPPYEQYF. CDR3 nucleotides: TGTGCCATCAGTGAGAGGACACCACCCTACGAGCAGTACTTC.

The chain has TRBV7-3 and TRBJ2-2, with TRBD1 as a possible D gene (5 bases). Germline V CDR1 and CDR2: SGHTA, FQGTGA. This CDR3 is built from 13 residues. Trimming cost V 5 bases and J 5 bases, with 9 bases left between them. The CDR3 nucleotides read TGTGCCAGCAGCACGACAGTGACCGGGGAGCTGTTTTTT. The encoded protein is CASSTTVTGELFF. Complete variable domain (other parts from reference TRBV7-3 and TRBJ2-2): GAGVSQTPSNKVTEKGKYVELRCDPISGHTALYWYRQSLGQGPEFLIYFQGTGAADDSGLPNDRFFAVRPEGSVSTLKIQRTERGDSAVYLCASSTTVTGELFFGEGSRLTVL.

This clone was observed a single time. V gene TRBV18 combines with J gene TRBJ1-1; no definite D call. The germline gives CDR1 KGHSH, CDR2 LQKENI. The V end lost 3 bases, the J end lost 5 bases, and 16 bases lay between the germline ends. The CDR3 sequence is 15 residues long. This chain's CDR3 is CASSPKRESATEAFF. The CDR3 DNA is TGTGCCAGCTCACCGAAAAGGGAGAGTGCAACTGAAGCTTTCTTT.

As DNA, the CDR3 is TGTGCCAGCAGCTCCGGACTAGCGGGAACCTACGAGCAGTACTTC. Its protein product is CASSSGLAGTYEQYF. This chain connects TRBV9 to TRBJ2-7, with TRBD2 matching over 12 bases. The CDR3 is made up of 15 amino acids. Germline V gene lookup returns CDR1 SGDLS and CDR2 YYNGEE. Unmatched junction bases numbered 4, after V lost 4 bases and J lost 2 bases.

CDR3 residues: CSVPRRGGLEDTQYF. Written as DNA, the CDR3 is TGCAGCGTCCCACGTCGAGGGGGGCTGGAAGATACGCAGTATTTT. The chain joins TRBV29-1 to TRBJ2-3; D possibly matches TRBD1 or TRBD2 (6 bases each). V was cut by 6 bases and J by 5 bases, with 21 bases left in between. The CDR3 has 15 residues. Looked up from germline, CDR1 is SQVTM and CDR2 is ANQGSEA.

This chain's CDR3 is CATRYSGSYNEQFF. CDR3 bases: TGCGCCACCCGATATAGCGGGAGCTACAATGAGCAGTTCTTC. J is TRBJ2-1 and V is TRBV23-1; the match to TRBD2 covers 9 bases. TRBV23-1 has ORF status, its function being uncertain. The J segment lost 3 bases and the V segment lost 10 bases, leaving 7 bases of the junction unmatched. CDR3 size: 14 residues.

This clone came up once. V usage is TRBV7-5 and J usage is TRBJ1-5. TRBV7-5 is classified as a pseudogene. The CDR3 runs 17 residues. CDR3 bases: TGTGCCAGAAGCTTAGCTACTGGGGGGAGAAGCAATCAGCCCCAGCATTTT. As protein: CARSLATGGRSNQPQHF.

The chain couples TRBV6-5 to TRBJ1-2; D remains ambiguous. CDR1 and CDR2 (germline): MNHEY, SVGAGI. V lost 7 bases, J lost 3 bases, and 9 bases lay in between. CDR3 length: 12 amino acids. CDR3: CASKRDHYGYTF. Written as DNA, the CDR3 is TGTGCCAGCAAACGAGACCACTATGGCTACACCTTC.

This chain joins TRBV27 and TRBJ2-7; 11 bases agree with TRBD2. Germline V lookup: CDR1 MNHEY, CDR2 SMNVEV (reference sequence). This CDR3 contains 17 residues. V trimming: 5 bases; J trimming: 2 bases; junction bases outside the gene matches: 11. The CDR3 coding sequence is TGTGCCAGCAGTGGACTAGCGGGCGGTTGGGGAACCTACGAGCAGTACTTC. Encoded protein: CASSGLAGGWGTYEQYF.